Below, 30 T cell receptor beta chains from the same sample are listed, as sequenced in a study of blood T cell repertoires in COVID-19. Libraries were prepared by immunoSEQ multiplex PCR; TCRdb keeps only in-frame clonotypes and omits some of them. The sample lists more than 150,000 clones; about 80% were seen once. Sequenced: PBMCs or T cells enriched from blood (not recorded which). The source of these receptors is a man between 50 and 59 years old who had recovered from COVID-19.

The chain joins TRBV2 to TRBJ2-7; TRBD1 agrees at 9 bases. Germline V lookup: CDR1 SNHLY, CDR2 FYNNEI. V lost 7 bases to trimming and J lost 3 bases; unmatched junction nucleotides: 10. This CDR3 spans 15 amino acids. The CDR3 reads CASTVDRGSYYEQYF. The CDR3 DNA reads TGTGCCAGCACCGTGGACAGGGGCTCGTACTACGAGCAGTACTTC.

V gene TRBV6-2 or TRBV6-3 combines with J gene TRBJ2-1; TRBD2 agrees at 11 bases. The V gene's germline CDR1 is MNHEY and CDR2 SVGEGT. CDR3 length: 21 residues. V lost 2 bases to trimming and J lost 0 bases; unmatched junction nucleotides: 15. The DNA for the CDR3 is TGTGCCAGCAGTTACCCAATTATCAGACTAGCGGGGAGGGACTCCTACAATGAGCAGTTCTTC. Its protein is CASSYPIIRLAGRDSYNEQFF.

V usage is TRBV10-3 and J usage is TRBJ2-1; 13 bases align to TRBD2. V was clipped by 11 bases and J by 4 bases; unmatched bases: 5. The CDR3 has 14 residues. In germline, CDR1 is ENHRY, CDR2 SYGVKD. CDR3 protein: CAARTSGSYNEQFF. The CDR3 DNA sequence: TGTGCCGCAAGGACTAGCGGGAGTTACAATGAGCAGTTCTTC.

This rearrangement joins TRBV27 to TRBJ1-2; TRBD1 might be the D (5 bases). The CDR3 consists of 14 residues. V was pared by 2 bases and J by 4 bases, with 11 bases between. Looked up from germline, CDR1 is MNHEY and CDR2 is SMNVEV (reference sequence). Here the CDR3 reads CASSLGRVGYGYTF. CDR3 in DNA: TGTGCCAGCAGTTTAGGCAGGGTGGGCTATGGCTACACCTTC.

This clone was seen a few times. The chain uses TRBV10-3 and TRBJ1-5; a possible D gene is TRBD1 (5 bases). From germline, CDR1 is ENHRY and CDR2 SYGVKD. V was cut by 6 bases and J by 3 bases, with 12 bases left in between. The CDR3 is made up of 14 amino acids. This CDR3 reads CAIRSEGDNQPQHF. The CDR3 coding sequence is TGTGCCATCAGATCCGAAGGGGACAATCAGCCCCAGCATTTT.

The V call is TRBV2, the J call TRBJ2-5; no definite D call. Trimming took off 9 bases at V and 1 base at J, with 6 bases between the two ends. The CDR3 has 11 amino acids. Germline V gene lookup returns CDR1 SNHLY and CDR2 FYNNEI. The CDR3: CASQIQETQYF. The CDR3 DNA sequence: TGTGCCAGTCAGATCCAAGAGACCCAGTACTTC.

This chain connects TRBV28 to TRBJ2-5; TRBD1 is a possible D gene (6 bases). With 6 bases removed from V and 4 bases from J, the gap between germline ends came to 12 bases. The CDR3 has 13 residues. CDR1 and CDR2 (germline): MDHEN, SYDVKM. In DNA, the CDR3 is TGTGCCAGCAGCCGGACAGTTGGAGAGACCCAGTACTTC. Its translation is CASSRTVGETQYF.

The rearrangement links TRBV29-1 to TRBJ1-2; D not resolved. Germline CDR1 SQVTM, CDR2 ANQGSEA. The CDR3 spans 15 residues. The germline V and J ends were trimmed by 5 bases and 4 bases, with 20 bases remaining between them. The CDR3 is CSVPSREPSSYGYTF. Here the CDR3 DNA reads TGCAGCGTTCCTTCGAGGGAACCCAGCAGCTATGGCTACACCTTC.

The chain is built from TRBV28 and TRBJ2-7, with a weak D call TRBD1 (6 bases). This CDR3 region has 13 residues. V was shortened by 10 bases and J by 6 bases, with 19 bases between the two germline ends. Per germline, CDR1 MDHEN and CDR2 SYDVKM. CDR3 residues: CATTTGTRGEQYF. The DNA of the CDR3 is TGTGCCACAACCACAGGGACCCGGGGCGAGCAGTACTTC.

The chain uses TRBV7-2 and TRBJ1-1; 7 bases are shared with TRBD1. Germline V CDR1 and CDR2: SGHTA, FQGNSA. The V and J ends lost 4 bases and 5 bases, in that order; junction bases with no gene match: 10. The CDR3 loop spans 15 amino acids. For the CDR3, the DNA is TGTGCCAGCAGCTCTCAAAGGGGGCCTGGAACTGAAGCTTTCTTT. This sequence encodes CASSSQRGPGTEAFF.

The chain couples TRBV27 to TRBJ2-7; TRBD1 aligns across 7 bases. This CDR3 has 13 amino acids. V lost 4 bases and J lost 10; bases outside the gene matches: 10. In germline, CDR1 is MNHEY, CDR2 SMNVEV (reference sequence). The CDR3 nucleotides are TGTGCCAGCAGTTCCCAATACAGGGGTCATCAGTACTTC. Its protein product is CASSSQYRGHQYF.

The CDR3 DNA reads as TGTGCCAGCAGTTACAAGGGGGTGGGCACAGATACGCAGTATTTT. This codes for CASSYKGVGTDTQYF. V and J are TRBV6-5 and TRBJ2-3, with D perhaps TRBD1 (6 bases). Between the trimmed V and J ends, which lost 2 bases and 1 base, there was a span of 10 bases. Germline values: CDR1 MNHEY, CDR2 SVGAGI. The length of the CDR3 is 15 residues.

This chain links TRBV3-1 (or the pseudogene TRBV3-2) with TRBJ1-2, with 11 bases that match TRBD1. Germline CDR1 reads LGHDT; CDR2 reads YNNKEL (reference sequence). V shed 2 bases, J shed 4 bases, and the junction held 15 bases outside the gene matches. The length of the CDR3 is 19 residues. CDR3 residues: CASSQRRLRTGGYIYGYTF. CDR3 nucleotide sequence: TGTGCCAGCAGCCAACGCAGGCTGAGGACAGGGGGCTACATCTATGGCTACACCTTC.

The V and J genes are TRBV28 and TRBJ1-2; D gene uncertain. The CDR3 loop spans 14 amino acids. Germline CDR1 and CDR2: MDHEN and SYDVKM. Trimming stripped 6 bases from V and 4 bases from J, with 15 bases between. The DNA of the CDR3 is TGTGCCAGCAGGGACTGGAGGGAAGGCTATGGCTACACCTTC. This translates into CASRDWREGYGYTF.

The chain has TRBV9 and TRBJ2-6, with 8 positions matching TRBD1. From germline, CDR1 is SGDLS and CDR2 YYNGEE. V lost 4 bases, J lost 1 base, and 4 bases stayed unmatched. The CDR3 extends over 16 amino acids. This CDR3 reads CASSPGGYSGANVLTF. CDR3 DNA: TGTGCCAGCAGCCCAGGGGGCTATTCTGGGGCCAACGTCCTGACTTTC.

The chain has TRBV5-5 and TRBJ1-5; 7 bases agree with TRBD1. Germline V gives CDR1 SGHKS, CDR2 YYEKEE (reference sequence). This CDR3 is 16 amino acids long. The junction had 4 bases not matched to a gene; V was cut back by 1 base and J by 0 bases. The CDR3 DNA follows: TGTGCCAGCAGCTTGCAGGGGGGTCATAGCAATCAGCCCCAGCATTTT. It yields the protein CASSLQGGHSNQPQHF.

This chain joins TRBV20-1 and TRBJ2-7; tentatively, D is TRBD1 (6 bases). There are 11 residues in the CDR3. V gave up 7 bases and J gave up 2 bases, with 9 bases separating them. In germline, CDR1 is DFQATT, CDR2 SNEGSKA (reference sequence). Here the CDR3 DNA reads TGCAGTGGGGACAAAACCTACGAGCAGTACTTC. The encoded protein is CSGDKTYEQYF.

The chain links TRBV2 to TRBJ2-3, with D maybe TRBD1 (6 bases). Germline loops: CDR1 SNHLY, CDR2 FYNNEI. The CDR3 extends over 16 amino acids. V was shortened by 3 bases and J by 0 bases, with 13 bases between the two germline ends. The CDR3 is CASSDYGTKSTDTQYF. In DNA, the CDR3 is TGTGCCAGCAGTGATTATGGGACAAAGAGCACAGATACGCAGTATTTT.

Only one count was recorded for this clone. The CDR3 here is CASSILYSNQPQHF. DNA of the CDR3: TGTGCCAGTAGTATTCTTTATAGCAATCAGCCCCAGCATTTT. The rearrangement links TRBV19 to TRBJ1-5; no firm D call. The CDR3 extends over 14 amino acids. Trimming removed 3 bases at V and 0 bases at J, with 6 bases between. From germline, CDR1 is LNHDA and CDR2 SQIVND (reference sequence).

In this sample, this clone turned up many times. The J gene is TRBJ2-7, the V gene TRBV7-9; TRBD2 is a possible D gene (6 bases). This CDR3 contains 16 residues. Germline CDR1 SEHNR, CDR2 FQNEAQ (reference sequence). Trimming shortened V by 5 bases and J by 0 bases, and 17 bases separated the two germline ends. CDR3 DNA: TGTGCCAGCAGCACGCGGGACTCCATCTCCTCCTACGAGCAGTACTTC. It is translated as CASSTRDSISSYEQYF.

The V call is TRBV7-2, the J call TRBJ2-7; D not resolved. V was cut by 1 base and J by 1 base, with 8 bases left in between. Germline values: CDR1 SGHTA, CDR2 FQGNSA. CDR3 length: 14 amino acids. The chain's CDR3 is CASSLVTESYEQYF. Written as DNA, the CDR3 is TGTGCCAGCAGCTTAGTCACGGAGTCCTACGAGCAGTACTTC.

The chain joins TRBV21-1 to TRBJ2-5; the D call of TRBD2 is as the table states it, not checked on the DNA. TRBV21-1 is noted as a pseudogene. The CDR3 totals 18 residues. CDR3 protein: CASSPSLGDSFSGETQYF. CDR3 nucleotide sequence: TGTGCCAGCAGCCCCTCTTTGGGGGACTCCTTCTCCGGGGAGACCCAGTACTTC.

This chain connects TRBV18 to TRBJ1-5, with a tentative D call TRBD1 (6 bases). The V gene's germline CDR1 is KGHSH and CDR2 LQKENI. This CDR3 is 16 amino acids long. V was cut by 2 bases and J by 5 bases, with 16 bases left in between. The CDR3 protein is CASSPLRQADHQPQHF. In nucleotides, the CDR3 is TGTGCCAGCTCACCATTAAGACAGGCTGATCATCAGCCCCAGCATTTT.

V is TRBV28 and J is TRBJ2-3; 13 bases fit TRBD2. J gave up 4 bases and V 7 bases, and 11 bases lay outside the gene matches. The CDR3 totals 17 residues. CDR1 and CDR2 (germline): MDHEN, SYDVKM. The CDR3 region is CASTRRTGLAGADTQYF. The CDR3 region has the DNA TGTGCCAGCACCAGACGTACTGGACTAGCGGGAGCAGATACGCAGTATTTT.

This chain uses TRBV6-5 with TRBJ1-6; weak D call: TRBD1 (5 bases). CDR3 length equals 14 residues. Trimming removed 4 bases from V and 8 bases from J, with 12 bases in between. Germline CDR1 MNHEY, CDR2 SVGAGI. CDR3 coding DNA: TGTGCCAGCAGTTTGGTTCGGGGGGATTCACCCCTCCACTTT. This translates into CASSLVRGDSPLHF.

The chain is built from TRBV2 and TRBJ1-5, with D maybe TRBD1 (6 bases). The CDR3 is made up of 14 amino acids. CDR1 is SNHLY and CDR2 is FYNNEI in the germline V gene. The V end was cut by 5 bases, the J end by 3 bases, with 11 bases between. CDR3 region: CASSHRDINQPQHF. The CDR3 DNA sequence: TGTGCCAGCAGTCACCGGGACATCAATCAGCCCCAGCATTTT. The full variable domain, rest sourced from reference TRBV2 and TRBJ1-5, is EPEVTQTPSHQVTQMGQEVILRCVPISNHLYFYWYRQILGQKVEFLVSFYNNEISEKSEIFDDQFSVERPDGSNFTLKIRSTKLEDSAMYFCASSHRDINQPQHFGDGTRLSIL.

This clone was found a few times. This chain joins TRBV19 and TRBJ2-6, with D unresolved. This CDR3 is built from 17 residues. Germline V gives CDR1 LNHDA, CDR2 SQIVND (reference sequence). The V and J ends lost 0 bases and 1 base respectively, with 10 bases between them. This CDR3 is CASSIDPGWSGANVLTF. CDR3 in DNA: TGTGCCAGTAGTATAGATCCAGGATGGTCTGGGGCCAACGTCCTGACTTTC.

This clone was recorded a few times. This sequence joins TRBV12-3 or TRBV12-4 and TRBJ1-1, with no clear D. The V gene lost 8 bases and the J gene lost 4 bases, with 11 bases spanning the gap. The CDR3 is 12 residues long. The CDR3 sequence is CASGQFITEAFF. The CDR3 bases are TGTGCCAGCGGCCAGTTTATCACTGAAGCTTTCTTT.

In DNA form, the CDR3 reads TGTGCCAGTAGTGCAGGGCTTCGGACGGTTAACGAAAAACTGTTTTTT. Its protein product is CASSAGLRTVNEKLFF. V and J are TRBV19 and TRBJ1-4, with D tentatively TRBD1 (5 bases). Between the trimmed V and J ends, which lost 5 bases and 8 bases, there was a span of 21 bases. In germline, CDR1 is LNHDA, CDR2 SQIVND (reference sequence). The CDR3 extends over 16 amino acids. Full variable domain (outside the CDR3, taken from reference TRBV19 and TRBJ1-4): DGGITQSPKYLFRKEGQNVTLSCEQNLNHDAMYWYRQDPGQGLRLIYYSQIVNDFQKGDIAEGYSVSREKKESFPLTVTSAQKNPTAFYLCASSAGLRTVNEKLFFGSGTQLSVL.

The CDR3 spells CATSGFNTEAFF. The DNA of the CDR3 is TGTGCCACCAGCGGCTTCAACACTGAAGCTTTCTTT. The chain combines TRBV15 with TRBJ1-1, with D uncertain. This CDR3 region has 12 residues. Germline CDR1 and CDR2: LNHNV and YYDKDF (reference sequence). Trimming took off 5 bases at V and 2 bases at J, with 6 bases between the two ends.